Sequencing of this T cell receptor beta chain was carried out in a study of blood T cell repertoires in COVID-19. This CDR3 is built from 13 residues. V shed 7 bases and J shed 8 bases, with 15 bases lying between them. CDR1 is LGHDT and CDR2 is YNNKEL in the germline V gene (reference sequence). Produced via immunoSEQ multiplex PCR; TCRdb's table is partial and in-frame only. Among 300,000 to 400,000 clones listed, 75% to 90% were seen once. The chain links TRBV3-1 (or the pseudogene TRBV3-2) to TRBJ2-1; TRBD1 might be the D (5 bases). This TCR derives from a woman between 25 and 40 years old with COVID-19, enrolled during active disease. The sample taken for sequencing was peripheral blood. CDR3 coding DNA: TGTGCCAGCACGCTCACAGGTAAATATGAGCAGTTCTTC. This gives the protein CASTLTGKYEQFF.